The T cell receptor beta chain described here comes from a study of CD4 T cells in relation to SARS-CoV-2 and coronaviruses. Study overall: ViraFEST: roughly 10-day antigen culture of PBMCs, then TCR beta CDR3 sequencing. A couple of subjects were Hispanic; patients were about eight males and 4 females. General study results and limits: Samples before the pandemic and after infection were not matched within any donor.

For this clone: Its antigen is not known.

More than 7.5 x 10^4 naive or memory CD4+ cells were cultured with CEF peptides for more than nine days. Germline V CDR1 and CDR2: LNHDA, SQIVND (reference sequence). V was shortened by 4 bases and J by 0 bases, with 10 bases between the two germline ends. The CDR3 contains 16 residues. Sequencing was performed with immunoSEQ multiplex PCR; in TCRdb, only in-frame clones are kept and a portion is missing. Among some 45,000 clones listed, approximately 80% were seen once. V gene TRBV19 combines with J gene TRBJ1-6, with D unresolved. The TCR was taken from an adult with COVID-19. Sequenced sample: naive CD4+ T cells from PBMCs, cultured in vitro. Noted subset: naive CD4+ T cells isolated by negative enrichment. CDR3 region: CASSTQGYSYNSPLHF. CDR3 nucleotides: TGTGCCAGTAGTACCCAAGGGTACTCCTATAATTCACCCCTCCACTTT.